The 9 T cell receptor beta chains given below trace back to one sample, sequenced in a study of read filtering for tumor transcriptome and immune sequencing. The library was built from about 370 ng RNA with molecular barcoded adaptors for alpha/delta and beta/gamma chains. TCRdb independently ran MiXCR on the reads; one entry per CDR3 protein. The table lists about 130,000 distinct CDR3 sequences, 10% to 15% of them singletons. Source material: a population of CD138-negative cells sorted from bone marrow. All receptors come from a donor aged 40 or over with multiple myeloma.

This clonotype was observed at least ten times. The V gene is TRBV6-6, the J gene TRBJ2-1, with 12 bases matching TRBD2. The J segment lost 0 bases and the V segment lost 7 bases, leaving 1 base of the junction unmatched. CDR3 size: 15 residues. CDR1 is MNHNY, CDR2 SVGAGI, per germline (reference sequence). CDR3 bases: TGTGCCAGCAAACTAGCGGGAGGCTCCTACAATGAGCAGTTCTTC. As protein: CASKLAGGSYNEQFF.

This clonotype was counted at least ten times. This chain joins TRBV11-2 and TRBJ2-1; 10 bases are shared with TRBD1. V lost 3 bases, J lost 1 base, and 6 bases stayed unmatched. This CDR3 region has 17 residues. Germline V gene lookup returns CDR1 SGHAT and CDR2 FQNNGV. The CDR3 sequence: CASSLPPGQGSYNEQFF. The DNA for the CDR3 is TGTGCCAGCAGCTTGCCTCCGGGACAGGGGTCCTACAATGAGCAGTTCTTC.

In its sample, this clonotype was seen many times. This chain uses TRBV4-2 with TRBJ1-1, with D unclear. Per germline, CDR1 LGHNA and CDR2 YNFKEQ. V was trimmed by 0 bases and J by 2 bases, leaving 19 bases between them. CDR3 length equals 18 residues. The CDR3 region has the DNA TGTGCCAGCAGCCAAGATGGTTCGACGAGGGTTTTAAACACTGAAGCTTTCTTT. Its protein product is CASSQDGSTRVLNTEAFF.

In this sample, this clonotype turned up many times. V and J are TRBV20-1 and TRBJ2-5, with unresolved D. The CDR3 spans 15 residues. Germline V gene data show CDR1 as DFQATT and CDR2 as SNEGSKA (reference sequence). V was cut by 0 bases and J by 2 bases, with 13 bases left in between. The CDR3 sequence: CSARDRLGPQETQYF. The CDR3 DNA follows: TGCAGTGCTAGAGATCGGCTCGGACCACAAGAGACCCAGTACTTC.

This clonotype was seen at least ten times. The V call is TRBV7-2, the J call TRBJ1-5; 7 positions agree with TRBD1. Losses at the gene ends were 2 bases for V and 3 bases for J; bases not matched to a gene: 4. The CDR3 totals 15 residues. Germline V gives CDR1 SGHTA, CDR2 FQGNSA. The CDR3 sequence: CASSLPGQVNQPQHF. Here the CDR3 DNA reads TGTGCCAGCAGCTTACCTGGACAGGTCAATCAGCCCCAGCATTTT.

This clonotype occurred many times. This chain links TRBV5-1 with TRBJ2-7, with TRBD1 as a possible D gene (6 bases). V dropped 0 bases and J dropped 0 bases, with 13 bases sitting between them. This CDR3 has 16 residues. Germline V CDR1 and CDR2: SGHRS, YFSETQ. The CDR3 spells CASSLVPDSRSYEQYF. The CDR3 DNA reads as TGCGCCAGCAGCTTGGTTCCGGACAGCCGCTCCTACGAGCAGTACTTC.

There are many counts of this clonotype. CDR3 region: CSVDRGIGGELFF. In DNA, the CDR3 is TGCAGCGTTGACAGGGGAATTGGCGGGGAGCTGTTTTTT. The V and J genes are TRBV29-1 and TRBJ2-2; D perhaps matches TRBD1 (6 bases). V was trimmed by 3 bases and J by 7 bases, leaving 12 bases between them. This CDR3 region has 13 residues. The V gene's germline CDR1 is SQVTM and CDR2 ANQGSEA.

This clonotype appeared many times. The V gene is TRBV5-1, the J gene TRBJ2-6; the D gene is possibly TRBD1 (6 bases). This CDR3 region has 17 residues. The V gene lost 4 bases and the J gene lost 0 bases, with 14 bases spanning the gap. CDR1 SGHRS and CDR2 YFSETQ come from the germline V gene. For the CDR3, the DNA is TGCGCCAGCAGCCCGGGACACCCGAGCTCTGGGGCCAACGTCCTGACTTTC. It encodes CASSPGHPSSGANVLTF.

This clonotype was seen at least ten times. The chain uses TRBV30 and TRBJ1-1; D is uncertain. The V end was cut by 3 bases, the J end by 1 base, with 9 bases between. Germline V gene lookup returns CDR1 GTSNPN and CDR2 SVGIG (reference sequence). The CDR3 totals 13 residues. The CDR3 DNA sequence: TGTGCCTGGAGCTACAGCACGAACACTGAAGCTTTCTTT. This translates into CAWSYSTNTEAFF.